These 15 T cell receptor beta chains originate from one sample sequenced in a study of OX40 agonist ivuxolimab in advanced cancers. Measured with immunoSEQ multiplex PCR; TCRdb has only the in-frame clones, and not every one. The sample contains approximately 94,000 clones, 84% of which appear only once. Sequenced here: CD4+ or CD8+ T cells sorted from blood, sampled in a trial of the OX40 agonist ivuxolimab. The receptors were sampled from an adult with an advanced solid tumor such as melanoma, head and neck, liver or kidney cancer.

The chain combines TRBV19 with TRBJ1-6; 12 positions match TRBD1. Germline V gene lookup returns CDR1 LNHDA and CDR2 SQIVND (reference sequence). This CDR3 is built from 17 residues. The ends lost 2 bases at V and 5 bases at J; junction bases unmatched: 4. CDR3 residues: CASSIRGQGANNSPLHF. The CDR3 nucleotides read TGTGCCAGTAGTATAAGGGGACAGGGGGCGAATAATTCACCCCTCCACTTT.

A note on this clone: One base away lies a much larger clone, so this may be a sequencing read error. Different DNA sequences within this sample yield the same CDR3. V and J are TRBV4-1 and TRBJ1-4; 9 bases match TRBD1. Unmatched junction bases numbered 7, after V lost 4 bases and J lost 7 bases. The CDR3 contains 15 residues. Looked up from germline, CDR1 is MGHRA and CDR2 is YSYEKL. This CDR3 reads CASSRLQGAGEKLFF. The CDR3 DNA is TGCGCCAGCAGCCGCCTACAGGGGGCAGGTGAAAAACTGTTTTTT.

The CDR3 protein is CASSSPTQSGANVLTF. As DNA, the CDR3 is TGTGCCAGCAGTTCCCCAACCCAATCTGGGGCCAACGTCCTGACTTTC. This chain links TRBV27 with TRBJ2-6; D uncertain. The CDR3 spans 16 residues. Germline V gene sequence: CDR1 MNHEY, CDR2 SMNVEV (reference sequence). The V gene lost 4 bases and the J gene lost 1 base, with 11 bases spanning the gap.

CDR3 nucleotides: TGTGCCAGTAACGACAGGGATGAAAAACTGTTTTTT. This encodes CASNDRDEKLFF. The chain uses TRBV19 and TRBJ1-4; 7 bases agree with TRBD1. Germline CDR1 is LNHDA and CDR2 is SQIVND (reference sequence). The CDR3 extends over 12 amino acids. J was trimmed by 6 bases and V by 7 bases; bases with no gene match: 2.

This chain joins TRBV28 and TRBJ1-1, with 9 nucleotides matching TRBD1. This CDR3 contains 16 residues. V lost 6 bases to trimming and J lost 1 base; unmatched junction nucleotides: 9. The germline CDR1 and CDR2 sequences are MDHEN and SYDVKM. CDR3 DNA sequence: TGTGCCAGCAGAATACTCCGGGACAGGGAGAACACTGAAGCTTTCTTT. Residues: CASRILRDRENTEAFF.

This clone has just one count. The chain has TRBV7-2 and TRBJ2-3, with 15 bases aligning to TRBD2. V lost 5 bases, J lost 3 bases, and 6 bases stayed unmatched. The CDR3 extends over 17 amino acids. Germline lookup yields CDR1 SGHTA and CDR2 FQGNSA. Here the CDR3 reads CASSRTSGGARTDTQYF. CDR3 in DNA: TGTGCCAGCAGCCGGACTAGCGGGGGGGCACGGACAGATACGCAGTATTTT.

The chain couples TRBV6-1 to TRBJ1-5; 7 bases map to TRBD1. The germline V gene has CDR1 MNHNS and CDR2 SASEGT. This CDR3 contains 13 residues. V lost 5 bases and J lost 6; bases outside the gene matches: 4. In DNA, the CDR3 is TGTGCCAGCAGTACTACAGGGGCTCAGCCCCAGCATTTT. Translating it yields CASSTTGAQPQHF.

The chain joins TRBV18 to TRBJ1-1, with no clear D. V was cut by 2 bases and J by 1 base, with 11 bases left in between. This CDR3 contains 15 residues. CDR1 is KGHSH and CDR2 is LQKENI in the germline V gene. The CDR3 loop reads CASSPSKLKNTEAFF. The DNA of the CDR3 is TGTGCCAGCTCACCATCGAAACTGAAGAACACTGAAGCTTTCTTT.

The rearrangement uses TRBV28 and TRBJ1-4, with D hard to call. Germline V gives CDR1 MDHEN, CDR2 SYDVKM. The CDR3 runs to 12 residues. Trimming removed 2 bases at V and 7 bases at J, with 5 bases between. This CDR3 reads CASSLESEKLFF. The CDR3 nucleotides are TGTGCCAGCAGTTTAGAATCTGAAAAACTGTTTTTT.

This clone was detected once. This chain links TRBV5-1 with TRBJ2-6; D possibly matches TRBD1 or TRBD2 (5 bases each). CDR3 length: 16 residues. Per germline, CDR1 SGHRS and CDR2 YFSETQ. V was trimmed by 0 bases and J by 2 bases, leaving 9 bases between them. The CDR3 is CASSLATGPGANVLTF. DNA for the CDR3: TGCGCCAGCAGCTTGGCTACGGGGCCTGGGGCCAACGTCCTGACTTTC.

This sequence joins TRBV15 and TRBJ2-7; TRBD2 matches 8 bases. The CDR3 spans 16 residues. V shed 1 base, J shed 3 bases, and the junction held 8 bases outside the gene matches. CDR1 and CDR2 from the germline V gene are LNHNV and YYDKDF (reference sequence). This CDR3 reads CATSRGGAGGYYEQYV. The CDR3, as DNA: TGTGCCACCAGCAGAGGAGGGGCGGGGGGTTACTACGAGCAGTACGTC.

CDR3 bases: TGTGCCAGCAGCCTACAATGGGGCACTGAAGCTTTCTTT. Translated: CASSLQWGTEAFF. The chain is built from TRBV11-2 and TRBJ1-1; unclear D gene. There are 13 residues in the CDR3. Trimming cost V 5 bases and J 4 bases, with 11 bases left between them. Per germline, CDR1 SGHAT and CDR2 FQNNGV.

CDR3 DNA: TGTGCCAGCTCACCACTCCTAGCGGGCCCAGACACCGGGGAGCTGTTTTTT. This gives the protein CASSPLLAGPDTGELFF. The chain is built from TRBV18 and TRBJ2-2, with TRBD2 matching 8 bases. The germline V gene has CDR1 KGHSH and CDR2 LQKENI. The CDR3 spans 17 residues. J gave up 3 bases and V 1 base, and 7 bases lay outside the gene matches.

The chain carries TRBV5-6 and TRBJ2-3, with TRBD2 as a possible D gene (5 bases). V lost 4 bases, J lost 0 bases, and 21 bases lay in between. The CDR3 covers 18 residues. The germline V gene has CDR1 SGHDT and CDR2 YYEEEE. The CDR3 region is CASSPGLARKVSTDTQYF. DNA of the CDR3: TGTGCCAGCAGCCCAGGACTGGCACGAAAGGTTAGCACAGATACGCAGTATTTT.

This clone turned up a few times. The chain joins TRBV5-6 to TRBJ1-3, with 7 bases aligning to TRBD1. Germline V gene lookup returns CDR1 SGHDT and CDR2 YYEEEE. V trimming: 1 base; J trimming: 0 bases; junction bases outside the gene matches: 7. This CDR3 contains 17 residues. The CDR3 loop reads CASSLPDRRRSGNTIYF. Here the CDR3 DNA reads TGTGCCAGCAGCTTGCCGGACAGGCGCCGCTCTGGAAACACCATATATTTT.